This passage covers 17 T cell receptor beta chains from one sample sequenced in a study of blood T cell repertoires in COVID-19. Here immunoSEQ multiplex PCR was the method, and the copy in TCRdb shows in-frame clones only, minus some. This table holds a few hundred thousand clones, around 87% found once. Sequencing was performed on peripheral blood. The receptors were gathered from a human donor in a cohort sampled during active COVID-19.

The V and J genes are TRBV2 and TRBJ2-5; 7 bases agree with TRBD2. The germline V gene encodes CDR1 SNHLY and CDR2 FYNNEI. This CDR3 is 13 amino acids long. The J segment lost 2 bases and the V segment lost 6 bases, leaving 3 bases of the junction unmatched. CDR3 amino acids: CASRERGQETQYF. CDR3 nucleotide sequence: TGTGCCAGCAGGGAGCGGGGACAAGAGACCCAGTACTTC.

The J gene is TRBJ2-1, the V gene TRBV19; 7 nucleotides match TRBD2. Trimming cost V 3 bases and J 2 bases; bases outside gene matches: 1. The CDR3 has 14 amino acids. Germline V gene lookup returns CDR1 LNHDA and CDR2 SQIVND (reference sequence). In nucleotides, the CDR3 is TGTGCCAGTAGTATGACTAGCACCTACAATGAGCAGTTCTTC. This codes for CASSMTSTYNEQFF.

The chain recombines TRBV12-1 with TRBJ2-3; the table assigns TRBD1, which was not confirmed against the DNA. TRBV12-1 is described as a pseudogene. This CDR3 has 16 amino acids. This chain's CDR3 is CASSSRTGFSTDTQYF. The CDR3 DNA sequence: TGTGCCAGCAGCTCCCGAACAGGGTTTAGCACAGATACGCAGTATTTT.

Here the CDR3 reads CASSYPLQGRVSNQPQHF. In nucleotides, the CDR3 is TGTGCCAGCAGTTACCCGCTCCAGGGGAGGGTTAGCAATCAGCCCCAGCATTTT. The rearrangement joins TRBV28 to TRBJ1-5; possible D gene TRBD1, 6 bases. Germline V CDR1 and CDR2: MDHEN, SYDVKM. V was clipped by 4 bases and J by 0 bases, with 19 bases between them. CDR3 length: 18 amino acids. Complete variable domain (other parts from reference TRBV28 and TRBJ1-5): DVKVTQSSRYLVKRTGEKVFLECVQDMDHENMFWYRQDPGLGLRLIYFSYDVKMKEKGDIPEGYSVSREKKERFSLILESASTNQTSMYLCASSYPLQGRVSNQPQHFGDGTRLSIL.

This chain connects TRBV30 to TRBJ2-1; 7 nucleotides align to TRBD2. This CDR3 is 15 amino acids long. With V trimmed by 0 bases and J by 4 bases, 6 bases remained unmatched. The germline V gene has CDR1 GTSNPN and CDR2 SVGIG (reference sequence). In DNA form, the CDR3 reads TGTGCCTGGAGTGTACGGCGGGGGACTTACAATGAGCAGTTCTTC. This sequence encodes CAWSVRRGTYNEQFF.

This chain links TRBV4-1 with TRBJ1-2; 9 nucleotides match TRBD1. After removal of 1 base from V and 7 bases from J, the junction contained 13 bases not matched to a gene. Germline CDR1 is MGHRA and CDR2 is YSYEKL. This CDR3 region has 17 residues. CDR3 DNA sequence: TGCGCCAGCAGCCAAGTTACCTCGGGACAGGGTAAGCGTGGCTACACCTTC. This translates into CASSQVTSGQGKRGYTF.

This rearrangement joins TRBV2 to TRBJ1-2; 9 bases fit TRBD1. The CDR3 extends over 14 amino acids. Trimming cost V 7 bases and J 7 bases; bases outside gene matches: 10. CDR1 is SNHLY, CDR2 FYNNEI, per germline. CDR3 nucleotides: TGTGCCAGCACTCCGGGACAGGGTGTCGGTGGCTACACCTTC. This encodes CASTPGQGVGGYTF.

This clone has a single count. This sequence joins TRBV2 and TRBJ1-1; a weak D match, TRBD1 (5 bases). The ends were cut back, 5 bases at V and 5 bases at J, with 15 bases in the middle. Germline CDR1 and CDR2: SNHLY and FYNNEI. The CDR3 is made up of 14 amino acids. The CDR3 DNA reads TGTGCCAGCAGTACGGACATGGGGTGGACTGAAGCTTTCTTT. Translated: CASSTDMGWTEAFF.

This CDR3 reads CASSEDLQRTQYF. The CDR3 DNA reads as TGTGCCAGCAGTGAAGACCTACAGAGGACCCAGTACTTC. The V gene is TRBV2, the J gene TRBJ2-5; no clear D gene. V lost 1 base and J lost 7, with 10 bases in between. The CDR3 runs 13 residues. CDR1 and CDR2 from the germline V gene are SNHLY and FYNNEI.

The rearrangement uses TRBV19 and TRBJ2-1; unclear D gene. Trimming removed 7 bases from V and 6 bases from J, with 22 bases in between. The CDR3 is made up of 16 amino acids. The germline CDR1 and CDR2 sequences are LNHDA and SQIVND (reference sequence). The CDR3 is CASKVGASSVFNEQFF. DNA of the CDR3: TGTGCCAGTAAAGTCGGAGCTTCGTCGGTATTCAATGAGCAGTTCTTC.

The chain couples TRBV2 to TRBJ1-2, with TRBD1 identical over 7 bases. CDR3 length: 12 amino acids. The V and J ends lost 7 bases and 3 bases, in that order; junction bases with no gene match: 2. Germline-derived CDR1 and CDR2 are SNHLY and FYNNEI. The CDR3 spells CASITGDYGYTF. The CDR3 bases are TGTGCCAGCATCACAGGGGACTATGGCTACACCTTC.

The chain recombines TRBV30 with TRBJ2-5, with 13 positions matching TRBD2. Germline values: CDR1 GTSNPN, CDR2 SVGIG (reference sequence). This CDR3 comprises 16 residues. J was trimmed by 2 bases and V by 0 bases; bases with no gene match: 3. DNA of the CDR3: TGTGCCTGGAGTGTCGCGACTAGCGGGGGGCAAGAGACCCAGTACTTC. Translating gives CAWSVATSGGQETQYF.

The chain couples TRBV12-3 or TRBV12-4 to TRBJ2-3; D perhaps matches TRBD1 (6 bases). The V end lost 1 base, the J end lost 12 bases, and 11 bases lay between the germline ends. CDR3 size: 12 residues. Written as DNA, the CDR3 is TGTGCCAGCAGTTTAGGGACAGACAGTCAGTATTTT. The encoded protein is CASSLGTDSQYF.

The chain links TRBV5-4 to TRBJ1-4; TRBD1 matches at 9 bases. The CDR3 covers 15 residues. With 4 bases clipped from V and 8 bases from J, the junction kept 9 bases outside the gene matches. The V gene's germline CDR1 is SGHNT and CDR2 YYREEE (reference sequence). The CDR3 region has the DNA TGTGCCAGCAGCAACAACAGGGGGCTAGGAGAAAAACTGTTTTTT. Protein product: CASSNNRGLGEKLFF. Together with reference TRBV5-4 and TRBJ1-4, the CDR3 gives the full variable domain: ETGVTQSPTHLIKTRGQQVTLRCSSQSGHNTVSWYQQALGQGPQFIFQYYREEENGRGNFPPRFSGLQFPNYSSELNVNALELDDSALYLCASSNNRGLGEKLFFGSGTQLSVL.

The chain employs TRBV5-6 and TRBJ2-3; D is perhaps TRBD2 (5 bases). Germline loops: CDR1 SGHDT, CDR2 YYEEEE. The CDR3 sequence is 18 residues long. V dropped 3 bases and J dropped 1 base, with 21 bases sitting between them. The CDR3 protein is CASSSPFGNPWGTDTQYF. CDR3 DNA: TGTGCCAGCAGCTCCCCCTTCGGGAACCCTTGGGGCACAGATACGCAGTATTTT. Variable domain in full (rest from reference TRBV5-6 and TRBJ2-3): DAGVTQSPTHLIKTRGQQVTLRCSPKSGHDTVSWYQQALGQGPQFIFQYYEEEERQRGNFPDRFSGHQFPNYSSELNVNALLLGDSALYLCASSSPFGNPWGTDTQYFGPGTRLTVL.

The CDR3 nucleotides read TGTGCCAGTAGTGGTTTAGGGGGGAACACTGAAGCTTTCTTT. Translation: CASSGLGGNTEAFF. J is TRBJ1-1 and V is TRBV19; TRBD1 is a possible D gene (6 bases). The germline CDR1 and CDR2 sequences are LNHDA and SQIVND (reference sequence). Trimming took 5 bases from V and 1 from J, leaving 11 bases between them. This CDR3 has 14 amino acids.

The chain is built from TRBV14 and TRBJ2-7; 7 positions match TRBD1. Trimming at V came to 2 bases and at J to 0 bases, leaving 4 bases not matched to a gene. This CDR3 is 15 amino acids long. Germline CDR1 is SGHDN and CDR2 is FVKESK. The CDR3 spells CASSQTGDSSYEQYF. CDR3 coding DNA: TGTGCCAGCAGCCAAACCGGGGACAGCTCCTACGAGCAGTACTTC.